The clone carrying this TCR beta chain was found a few times. The antigen is not known. The record originates from a study of early T cells in non-severe SARS-CoV-2 infection. Study-wide context: Bulk RNA isolated from unsorted whole blood underwent sequencing; chains were not paired. Study results and limitations: Matching results from VDJdb favored anti-spike CD8 responses, leaving private and CD4 specificities undetected.

V gave up 3 bases and J gave up 5 bases, with 13 bases separating them. This CDR3 is 15 amino acids long. Each cDNA molecule carried a unique molecular identifier. TCRdb fed the 5' RACE reads into MiXCR, producing one record per CDR3 protein. The sample consists of 100,000 to 150,000 distinct CDR3 sequences, more than 13% of them appearing once. The receptor's source is an adult who was a healthcare worker with PCR-confirmed SARS-CoV-2 infection or an uninfected control (not recorded which). The chain couples TRBV12-3 or TRBV12-4 to TRBJ2-2; D may be TRBD2 (6 bases). The sequenced material came from whole blood. CDR3 sequence: CASSLASGQTGELFF. The DNA for the CDR3 is TGTGCCAGCAGTTTGGCAAGCGGGCAAACCGGGGAGCTGTTTTTT.